The T cell receptor beta chain under discussion was sequenced for a study of blood T cell repertoires in COVID-19. This CDR3 region has 14 residues. Trimming pared 8 bases from V and 1 base from J, leaving 15 bases between. Germline V gene data show CDR1 as MNHEY and CDR2 as SVGAGI. Profiling relied on immunoSEQ multiplex PCR, and the TCRdb table lists in-frame clones only, not all of them. The repertoire holds 350,000 to 550,000 clones, with about 89% as singletons. V usage is TRBV6-5 and J usage is TRBJ2-7; perhaps TRBD1 as D (6 bases). The TCR sequence derives from a woman aged 25-40 years with acute or convalescent COVID-19. Sequencing was performed on peripheral blood. CDR3 residues: CASFVGRGSYEQYF. The DNA for the CDR3 is TGTGCCAGCTTTGTGGGCAGGGGATCCTACGAGCAGTACTTC.